These 13 T cell receptor beta chains were sequenced from one sample in a study of T cell responses to AZD1222 COVID-19 vaccine. Assay used: immunoSEQ multiplex PCR; TCRdb lists only in-frame clones, some missing. Counted here are 140,000 to 150,000 clones, about 92% occurring once; the ten biggest clones make up about 2.1%. The sample consisted of peripheral blood, taken on day 0 of AZD1222 vaccination. Receptor source: an adult in good health.

The rearrangement links TRBV14 to TRBJ1-1; 7 bases line up with TRBD1. The CDR3 consists of 13 residues. The trim removed 4 bases at V and 5 bases at J, leaving 4 bases unmatched. Germline CDR1 and CDR2: SGHDN and FVKESK. The CDR3 nucleotides read TGTGCCAGCAGCCTTGGGACAGCTACTGAAGCTTTCTTT. As protein: CASSLGTATEAFF.

The chain recombines TRBV6-6 with TRBJ2-5; D is undetermined. Germline V gene data show CDR1 as MNHNY and CDR2 as SVGAGI (reference sequence). The V and J ends lost 4 bases and 5 bases respectively, with 8 bases between them. The CDR3 is 12 residues long. CDR3 in DNA: TGTGCCAGCAGTTTCGGGTGGGAGACCCAGTACTTC. Protein product: CASSFGWETQYF.

The chain carries TRBV27 and TRBJ2-7, with D possibly being TRBD2 (5 bases). The CDR3 loop spans 15 amino acids. Germline loops: CDR1 MNHEY, CDR2 SMNVEV (reference sequence). V gave up 7 bases and J gave up 5 bases, with 21 bases separating them. The CDR3 bases are TGTGCCAGCACCCGGGCGGGTAGACAAGCTAACGAGCAGTACTTC. This codes for CASTRAGRQANEQYF.

The V call is TRBV5-1, the J call TRBJ2-2; D gene ambiguous. The CDR3 is made up of 10 amino acids. Germline assignment: CDR1 SGHRS and CDR2 YFSETQ. The V end was cut by 4 bases, the J end by 5 bases, with 0 bases between. CDR3 in amino acids: CASSTGELFF. The CDR3 bases are TGCGCCAGCAGCACCGGGGAGCTGTTTTTT.

J is TRBJ2-3 and V is TRBV2, with 11 bases lining up with TRBD2. The CDR3 has 15 amino acids. Germline CDR1 SNHLY, CDR2 FYNNEI. V was clipped by 5 bases and J by 0 bases; unmatched bases: 1. The CDR3 loop is CASSWTSGSTDTQYF. The CDR3 bases are TGTGCCAGCAGTTGGACTAGCGGGAGCACAGATACGCAGTATTTT.

This clone was counted a single time. The chain recombines TRBV19 with TRBJ1-2, with TRBD1 matching over 9 bases. Trimming at V came to 6 bases and at J to 0 bases, leaving 14 bases not matched to a gene. Germline V gene sequence: CDR1 LNHDA, CDR2 SQIVND (reference sequence). The CDR3 has 18 amino acids. The CDR3 loop is CASRRSTGGQFTNYGYTF. In DNA form, the CDR3 reads TGTGCCAGTAGGAGATCCACAGGGGGCCAATTTACTAACTATGGCTACACCTTC.

This clone has more than one count but fewer than ten. The J gene is TRBJ1-3, the V gene TRBV3-1 (or the pseudogene TRBV3-2); D gene unclear. The germline V and J ends were trimmed by 1 base and 3 bases, with 1 base remaining between them. CDR3 length: 12 amino acids. Germline V lookup: CDR1 LGHDT, CDR2 YNNKEL (reference sequence). DNA for the CDR3: TGTGCCAGCAGCCAAGGTGGAAACACCATATATTTT. Translating it yields CASSQGGNTIYF.

On this clone itself: Other DNA variants within this sample encode the same CDR3. J is TRBJ2-5 and V is TRBV5-1, with TRBD1 as a possible D gene (7 bases). V lost 0 bases to trimming and J lost 5 bases, with 8 bases between them. The CDR3 has 13 amino acids. Per germline, CDR1 SGHRS and CDR2 YFSETQ. Here the CDR3 DNA reads TGCGCCAGCAGCTTGGCAGGGGGGGAGACCCAGTACTTC. It codes for CASSLAGGETQYF.

The chain employs TRBV5-1 and TRBJ2-1, with 13 bases matching TRBD2. The CDR3 runs 16 residues. Trimming cost V 4 bases and J 4 bases; bases outside gene matches: 5. Germline V gene data show CDR1 as SGHRS and CDR2 as YFSETQ. CDR3 nucleotides: TGCGCCAGCAGCGGGCGGACTAGCGGGGGTTACAATGAGCAGTTCTTC. Its protein is CASSGRTSGGYNEQFF.

The chain recombines TRBV29-1 with TRBJ1-1, with TRBD1 matching over 8 bases. The trim removed 6 bases at V and 6 bases at J, leaving 12 bases unmatched. This CDR3 has 14 residues. From germline, CDR1 is SQVTM and CDR2 ANQGSEA. DNA of the CDR3: TGCAGCGTGGAATACAGGGGGAAGACCGCTGAAGCTTTCTTT. It encodes CSVEYRGKTAEAFF.

This chain joins TRBV24-1 and TRBJ2-1, with TRBD1 as a possible D gene (6 bases). The CDR3 consists of 15 residues. Trimming removed 3 bases at V and 5 bases at J, with 13 bases between. CDR1 and CDR2 from the germline V gene are KGHDR and SFDVKD. Written as DNA, the CDR3 is TGTGCCACCAGTGATCCCCGGACAGTAAACAATGAGCAGTTCTTC. Encoded protein: CATSDPRTVNNEQFF.

The chain links TRBV3-1 (or the pseudogene TRBV3-2) to TRBJ1-4; D ambiguous. The CDR3 is 13 residues long. Trimming took 0 bases from V and 5 from J, leaving 4 bases between them. CDR1 and CDR2 from the germline V gene are LGHDT and YNNKEL (reference sequence). This CDR3 is CASSQDPNEKLFF. Here the CDR3 DNA reads TGTGCCAGCAGCCAAGACCCGAATGAAAAACTGTTTTTT.

This chain uses TRBV27 with TRBJ1-1; a weak D match, TRBD1 (5 bases). The V gene lost 4 bases and the J gene lost 4 bases, with 13 bases spanning the gap. The CDR3 runs 14 residues. In germline, CDR1 is MNHEY, CDR2 SMNVEV (reference sequence). CDR3 DNA sequence: TGTGCCAGCAGTTCGACAGCTCAGGGCACTGAAGCTTTCTTT. Protein product: CASSSTAQGTEAFF.